These 3 T cell receptor beta chains were all obtained from the same sample, sequenced in a study of T-cell memory formation after mild COVID-19. TCRdb re-called the 5' RACE reads with MiXCR, one entry per CDR3 protein. The sample carries roughly 370,000 distinct CDR3 sequences, around a sixth recorded once. Sequenced: PBMCs or a T cell subset sorted from them (not recorded which). Every receptor here comes from a man between 18 and 35 years old who had mild COVID-19 (a few samples of this study predate the infection). Cell type and time point are not known.

This clonotype was observed a few times. The chain links TRBV9 to TRBJ1-6, with D possibly TRBD1 on 5 matching bases. Trimming took 3 bases from V and 10 from J, leaving 14 bases between them. The CDR3 contains 14 residues. The germline gives CDR1 SGDLS, CDR2 YYNGEE. This CDR3 is CASSGDYRTSPLHF. As DNA, the CDR3 is TGTGCCAGCAGCGGCGATTATCGGACATCACCCCTCCACTTT.

V gene TRBV6-6 combines with J gene TRBJ2-7; D is possibly TRBD1 or TRBD2 (5 bases each). Trimming shortened V by 7 bases and J by 0 bases, and 13 bases separated the two germline ends. CDR3 length: 14 amino acids. Germline CDR1 and CDR2: MNHNY and SVGAGI (reference sequence). The CDR3 region is CASIREPSSYEQYF. The CDR3, as DNA: TGTGCCAGCATCAGGGAGCCCTCCTCCTACGAGCAGTACTTC.

This clonotype was seen a few times. The chain links TRBV29-1 to TRBJ2-1; D is uncertain. The germline V gene has CDR1 SQVTM and CDR2 ANQGSEA. The CDR3 consists of 12 residues. V was cut by 4 bases and J by 4 bases, with 8 bases left in between. CDR3 in DNA: TGCAGCGTTGCGGGCCGATACAATGAGCAGTTCTTC. This translates into CSVAGRYNEQFF.